These 23 T cell receptor beta chains originate from one sample sequenced in a study of blood T cell repertoires in COVID-19. Data came from immunoSEQ multiplex PCR; TCRdb stores just in-frame clones and leaves some out. In the table there are 240,000 or so clones, around 83% of which are singletons. The sequencing input was peripheral blood. The receptors were sampled from a woman aged 60-75 years with active or convalescent COVID-19.

The V gene is TRBV4-1, the J gene TRBJ1-5; no clear D. V was pared by 0 bases and J by 4 bases, with 7 bases between. Germline V gives CDR1 MGHRA, CDR2 YSYEKL. The CDR3 covers 14 residues. In nucleotides, the CDR3 is TGCGCCAGCAGCCAAGATGGGAGGAATCAGCCCCAGCATTTT. This sequence encodes CASSQDGRNQPQHF.

Here the CDR3 DNA reads TGCAGCACTACCCAAGGAGGGGGCGAAGGTGAAAAACTGTTTTTT. It yields the protein CSTTQGGGEGEKLFF. The J gene is TRBJ1-4, the V gene TRBV29-1; TRBD1 matches 7 bases. The J segment lost 7 bases and the V segment lost 8 bases, leaving 16 bases of the junction unmatched. Per the germline V gene, CDR1 is SQVTM and CDR2 is ANQGSEA. CDR3 length equals 15 residues.

This clone was found once. The chain combines TRBV19 with TRBJ1-5; D is perhaps TRBD1 (5 bases). This CDR3 has 15 residues. Trimming took 3 bases from V and 5 from J, leaving 14 bases between them. CDR1 and CDR2 (germline): LNHDA, SQIVND (reference sequence). The CDR3 spells CASSIGDSQDQPQHF. In nucleotides, the CDR3 is TGTGCCAGTAGTATTGGGGACTCACAAGATCAGCCCCAGCATTTT.

This clone was counted once. The chain is built from TRBV5-1 and TRBJ2-7; possibly TRBD2 for D (6 bases). V was clipped by 1 base and J by 7 bases, with 18 bases between them. Germline loops: CDR1 SGHRS, CDR2 YFSETQ. The CDR3 is 15 residues long. CDR3 residues: CASSLTVLSSGEQYF. CDR3 in DNA: TGCGCCAGCAGCTTGACAGTCCTATCAAGCGGGGAGCAGTACTTC.

The chain is built from TRBV3-1 (or the pseudogene TRBV3-2) and TRBJ1-2; 8 nucleotides line up with TRBD1. V trimming: 3 bases; J trimming: 7 bases; junction bases outside the gene matches: 7. The length of the CDR3 is 14 residues. Germline lookup yields CDR1 LGHDT and CDR2 YNNKEL (reference sequence). This CDR3 is CASSQNTGGSGYTF. In nucleotides, the CDR3 is TGTGCCAGCAGCCAGAACACAGGGGGAAGTGGCTACACCTTC.

This clone occurred a few times. This chain uses TRBV4-2 with TRBJ2-2; D perhaps matches TRBD1 (5 bases). Deletions cut 8 bases from V and 1 base from J, with 8 bases between. Germline V gene sequence: CDR1 LGHNA, CDR2 YNFKEQ. CDR3 length equals 13 residues. The CDR3, as DNA: TGTGCCAGCTCTACAGGGAACACCGGGGAGCTGTTTTTT. This codes for CASSTGNTGELFF.

This clone came up once. The chain carries TRBV5-1 and TRBJ1-1; D unresolved. This CDR3 spans 16 amino acids. Between the trimmed V and J ends, which lost 3 bases and 2 bases, there was a span of 17 bases. The V gene's germline CDR1 is SGHRS and CDR2 YFSETQ. The CDR3 bases are TGCGCCAGCAGCTCGGCGGGCGGATCCATAAACACTGAAGCTTTCTTT. As protein: CASSSAGGSINTEAFF.

This clone was observed a few times. The genes are TRBV19 and TRBJ1-4; D remains ambiguous. Germline CDR1 and CDR2: LNHDA and SQIVND (reference sequence). The V end lost 7 bases, the J end lost 2 bases, and 11 bases lay between the germline ends. The CDR3 is made up of 14 amino acids. CDR3 nucleotides: TGTGCCAGTACCTTGTCTTATACTAATGAAAAACTGTTTTTT. Translation: CASTLSYTNEKLFF. Based on the CDR3 plus reference TRBV19 and TRBJ1-4, the full variable domain is DGGITQSPKYLFRKEGQNVTLSCEQNLNHDAMYWYRQDPGQGLRLIYYSQIVNDFQKGDIAEGYSVSREKKESFPLTVTSAQKNPTAFYLCASTLSYTNEKLFFGSGTQLSVL.

V is TRBV2 and J is TRBJ1-2; TRBD1 is a possible D gene (5 bases). This CDR3 has 13 residues. V lost 4 bases and J 3 bases, leaving 9 bases between the germline ends. Germline V CDR1 and CDR2: SNHLY, FYNNEI. CDR3 nucleotides: TGTGCCAGCAGTGTTTCGGGGGACTATGGCTACACCTTC. Translated: CASSVSGDYGYTF.

The J gene is TRBJ1-1, the V gene TRBV9, with 8 bases matching TRBD1. V shed 3 bases, J shed 1 base, and the junction held 2 bases outside the gene matches. This CDR3 spans 14 amino acids. CDR1 and CDR2 (germline): SGDLS, YYNGEE. The CDR3 protein is CASSAGTGNTEAFF. The CDR3 DNA sequence: TGTGCCAGCAGCGCCGGGACAGGGAACACTGAAGCTTTCTTT.

The rearrangement joins TRBV20-1 to TRBJ1-6, with 7 nucleotides matching TRBD1. The CDR3 contains 15 residues. Germline CDR1 reads DFQATT; CDR2 reads SNEGSKA (reference sequence). V gave up 3 bases and J gave up 10 bases; unmatched junction bases: 12. CDR3 nucleotide sequence: TGCAGTGCTAGTCTTACGGCAGGGGGGAACTCACCCCTCCACTTT. It translates to CSASLTAGGNSPLHF.

This chain connects TRBV9 to TRBJ2-3; D unclear. The germline CDR1 and CDR2 sequences are SGDLS and YYNGEE. Trimming shortened V by 0 bases and J by 4 bases, and 3 bases separated the two germline ends. CDR3 length: 12 residues. The CDR3 loop reads CASSVEPDTQYF. Here the CDR3 DNA reads TGTGCCAGCAGCGTAGAGCCAGATACGCAGTATTTT.

The chain couples TRBV19 to TRBJ1-2; a possible D gene is TRBD1 (5 bases). The ends were cut back, 3 bases at V and 4 bases at J, with 12 bases in the middle. This CDR3 region has 14 residues. Germline V gives CDR1 LNHDA, CDR2 SQIVND (reference sequence). CDR3 residues: CASSIRGSTYGYTF. In nucleotides, the CDR3 is TGTGCCAGTAGTATTAGGGGCAGCACCTATGGCTACACCTTC.

The J gene is TRBJ1-6, the V gene TRBV7-2, with 11 bases lining up with TRBD1. The CDR3 is made up of 17 amino acids. Germline CDR1 SGHTA, CDR2 FQGNSA. Losses at the gene ends were 5 bases for V and 10 bases for J; bases not matched to a gene: 13. CDR3 coding DNA: TGTGCCAGCAGCCGTTGGGGACAGGGGGAGGTACGGTCACCCCTCCACTTT. Amino acids: CASSRWGQGEVRSPLHF.

The gene calls are TRBV5-1 and TRBJ1-6; TRBD1 is a possible D gene (6 bases). Deletions cut 0 bases from V and 4 bases from J, with 11 bases between. Germline V gene lookup returns CDR1 SGHRS and CDR2 YFSETQ. This CDR3 has 16 residues. This CDR3 reads CASSLVGQPYNSPLHF. CDR3 sequence (DNA): TGCGCCAGCAGCTTGGTTGGACAGCCGTATAATTCACCCCTCCACTTT.

The CDR3 coding sequence is TGTGCCAGCAATCCGGGACAGCTCAATCAGCCCCAGCATTTT. This codes for CASNPGQLNQPQHF. The J gene is TRBJ1-5, the V gene TRBV2; 7 nucleotides match TRBD1. Germline values: CDR1 SNHLY, CDR2 FYNNEI. The CDR3 is 14 residues long. V shed 7 bases and J 3 bases; nucleotides not matched to a gene: 6.

The chain is built from TRBV27 and TRBJ2-1, with 7 bases fitting TRBD1. The V segment lost 6 bases and the J segment 4 bases; nucleotides outside the gene matches: 9. Germline V gives CDR1 MNHEY, CDR2 SMNVEV (reference sequence). CDR3 length: 15 amino acids. The CDR3 spells CASSPGGEGYNEQFF. In nucleotides, the CDR3 is TGTGCCAGCAGCCCAGGGGGAGAGGGGTACAATGAGCAGTTCTTC.

The chain links TRBV7-9 to TRBJ2-1; 9 bases fit TRBD2. The germline V gene encodes CDR1 SEHNR and CDR2 FQNEAQ (reference sequence). CDR3 length: 15 residues. V lost 3 bases, J lost 4 bases, and 4 bases stayed unmatched. CDR3 bases: TGTGCCAGCAGCTTGGATAGCGGGGGTTACAATGAGCAGTTCTTC. Translated, it gives CASSLDSGGYNEQFF.

J is TRBJ2-3 and V is TRBV2, with D possibly TRBD2 on 5 matching bases. Germline V gene sequence: CDR1 SNHLY, CDR2 FYNNEI. The length of the CDR3 is 13 residues. The germline V and J ends were trimmed by 6 bases and 6 bases, with 13 bases remaining between them. The CDR3 is CASSRGARDTQYF. CDR3 sequence (DNA): TGTGCCAGCAGCCGGGGAGCCAGGGATACGCAGTATTTT.

The chain combines TRBV29-1 with TRBJ2-3, with a tentative D call TRBD1 (6 bases). There are 12 residues in the CDR3. The V gene lost 7 bases and the J gene lost 5 bases, with 13 bases spanning the gap. The germline V gene encodes CDR1 SQVTM and CDR2 ANQGSEA. CDR3 loop: CSARQDGDTQYF. In DNA form, the CDR3 reads TGCAGCGCCAGACAGGATGGAGATACGCAGTATTTT.

This rearrangement joins TRBV19 to TRBJ2-3; D is unclear. V was cut by 2 bases and J by 2 bases, with 8 bases left in between. Germline assignment: CDR1 LNHDA and CDR2 SQIVND (reference sequence). This CDR3 has 14 residues. The CDR3 DNA sequence: TGTGCCAGTAGTATAATCGGTATCACAGATACGCAGTATTTT. Translated: CASSIIGITDTQYF.

The genes are TRBV12-3 or TRBV12-4 and TRBJ1-2, with D unclear. V lost 6 bases and J lost 2, with 10 bases in between. This CDR3 has 13 amino acids. The CDR3: CASRPLENYGYTF. The CDR3 nucleotides read TGTGCCAGCAGGCCCCTAGAAAACTATGGCTACACCTTC.

This chain connects TRBV9 to TRBJ1-1, with D possibly matching TRBD1 (5 bases). This CDR3 region has 17 residues. Germline loops: CDR1 SGDLS, CDR2 YYNGEE. Deletions cut 0 bases from V and 0 bases from J, with 15 bases between. CDR3 DNA: TGTGCCAGCAGCGTAGGAACCACGGGGGGTCTGAACACTGAAGCTTTCTTT. Encoded protein: CASSVGTTGGLNTEAFF.